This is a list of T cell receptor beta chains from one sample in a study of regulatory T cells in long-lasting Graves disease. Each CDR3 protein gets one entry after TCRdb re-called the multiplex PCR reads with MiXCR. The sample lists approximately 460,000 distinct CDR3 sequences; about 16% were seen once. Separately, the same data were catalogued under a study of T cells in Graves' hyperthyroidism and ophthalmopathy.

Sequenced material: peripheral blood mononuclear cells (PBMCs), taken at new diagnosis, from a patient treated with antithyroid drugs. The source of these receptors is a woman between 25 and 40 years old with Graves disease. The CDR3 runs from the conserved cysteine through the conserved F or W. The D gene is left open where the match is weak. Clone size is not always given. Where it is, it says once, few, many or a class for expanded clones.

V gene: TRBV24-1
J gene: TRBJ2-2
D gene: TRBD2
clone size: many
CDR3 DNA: TGTGCCACCAGTGATTGGGGACTAGCGGGAGGCATCATCACCGGAGAGCTGTTTTTT
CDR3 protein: CATSDWGLAGGIITGELFF

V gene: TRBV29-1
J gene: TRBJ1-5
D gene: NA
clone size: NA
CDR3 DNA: TGCAGCGTTGAAGACGAGCTTGGACAGCCCCAGCATTTT
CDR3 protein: CSVEDELGQPQHF

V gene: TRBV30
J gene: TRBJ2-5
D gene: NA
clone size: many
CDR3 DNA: TGTGCCTGGAGTGTTGGTCCTGGTCGTGATGATAGGGAGACCCAGTACTTC
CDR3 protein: CAWSVGPGRDDRETQYF

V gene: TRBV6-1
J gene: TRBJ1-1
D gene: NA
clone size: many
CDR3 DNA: TGTGCCAGCAGATCCCCGGACAGCTTTGGCACTGAAGCTTTCTTT
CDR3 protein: CASRSPDSFGTEAFF

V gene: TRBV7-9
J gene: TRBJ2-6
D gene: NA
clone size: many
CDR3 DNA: TGTGCCAGCAGCCGGCCAATGACTGGGGCCAACGTCCTGACTTTC
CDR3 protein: CASSRPMTGANVLTF

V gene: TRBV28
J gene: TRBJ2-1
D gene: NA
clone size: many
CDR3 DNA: TGTGCCAGCAGTTTTAGCTCCAGGGGTGAGCAGTTCTTC
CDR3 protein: CASSFSSRGEQFF

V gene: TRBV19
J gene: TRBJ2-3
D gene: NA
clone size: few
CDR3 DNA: TGTGCCAGTAGTATAGATCTCGGCCGAAGCACAGATACGCAGTATTTT
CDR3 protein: CASSIDLGRSTDTQYF

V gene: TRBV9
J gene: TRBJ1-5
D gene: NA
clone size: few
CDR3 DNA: TGTGCCAGCAGCGCATCGACCTCAGGCAATCAGCCCCAGCATTTT
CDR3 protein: CASSASTSGNQPQHF

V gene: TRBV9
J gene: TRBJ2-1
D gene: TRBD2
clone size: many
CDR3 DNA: TGTGCCAGCAGCGGGGGACTAGCGGGATCCTACAATGAGCAGTTCTTC
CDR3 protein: CASSGGLAGSYNEQFF

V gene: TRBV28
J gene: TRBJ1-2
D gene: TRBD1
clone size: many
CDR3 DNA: TGTGCCAGCAGGACAGGGTCCTATGTCGGCTACACCTTC
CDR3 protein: CASRTGSYVGYTF

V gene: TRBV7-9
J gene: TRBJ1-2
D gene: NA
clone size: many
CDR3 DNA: TGTGCCAGCAGCTCCGTACAGGGTTATGGCTACACCTTC
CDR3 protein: CASSSVQGYGYTF

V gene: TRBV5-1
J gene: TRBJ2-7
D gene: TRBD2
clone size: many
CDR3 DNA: TGCGCCAGCAGCTTGTTAGGCGGGAGTTACTACGAGCAGTACTTC
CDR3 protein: CASSLLGGSYYEQYF

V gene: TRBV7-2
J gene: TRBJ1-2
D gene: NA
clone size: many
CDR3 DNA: TGTGCCAGCAGGCGCGACCCGGACCGGGGCTATGGCTACACCTTC
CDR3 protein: CASRRDPDRGYGYTF

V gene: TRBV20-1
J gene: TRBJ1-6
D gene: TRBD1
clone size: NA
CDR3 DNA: TGCAGTGCCCCAGAAGGGGGCTTCGGCTCCTATAATTCACCCCTCCACTTT
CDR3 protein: CSAPEGGFGSYNSPLHF

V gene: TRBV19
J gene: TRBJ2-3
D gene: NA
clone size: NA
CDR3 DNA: TGTGCCAGTAGTATCCCCGGTTCTAGCACAGATACGCAGTATTTT
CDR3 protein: CASSIPGSSTDTQYF

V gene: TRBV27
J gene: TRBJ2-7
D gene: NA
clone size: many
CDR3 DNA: TGTGCCAGCAGTTTACCTGCTAGGAAGCAGTACTTC
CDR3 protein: CASSLPARKQYF

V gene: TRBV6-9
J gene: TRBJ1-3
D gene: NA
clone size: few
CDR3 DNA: TGTGCCAGCAGTTACCTTGGACAACATGGGAGGGCCCACTCTGGAAACACCATATATTTT
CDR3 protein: CASSYLGQHGRAHSGNTIYF

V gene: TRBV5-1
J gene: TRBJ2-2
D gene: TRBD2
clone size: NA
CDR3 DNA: TGCGCCAGCAGCTCCGGGACTAAAACCGGGGAGCTGTTTTTT
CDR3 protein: CASSSGTKTGELFF

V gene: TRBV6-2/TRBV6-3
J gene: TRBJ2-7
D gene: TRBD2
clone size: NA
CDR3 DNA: TGTGCCAGCACCATCTGGACTCCGGGACTAGCGGCCTCCTACGAGCAGTACTTC
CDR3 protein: CASTIWTPGLAASYEQYF

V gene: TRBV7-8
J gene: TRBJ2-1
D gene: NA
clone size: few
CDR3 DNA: TGTGCCAGCACCCCAGCGGTATTGGGTGAGCAGTTCTTC
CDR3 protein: CASTPAVLGEQFF

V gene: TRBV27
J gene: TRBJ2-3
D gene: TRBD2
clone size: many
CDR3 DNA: TGTGCCAGCAGTCCGCAGCTAGCGGCGAGCACAGATACGCAGTATTTT
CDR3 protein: CASSPQLAASTDTQYF

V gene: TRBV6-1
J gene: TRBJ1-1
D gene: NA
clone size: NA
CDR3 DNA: TGTGCCAGCAGCTACAGTTACGGCAGGACAAACACTGAAGCTTTCTTT
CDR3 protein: CASSYSYGRTNTEAFF

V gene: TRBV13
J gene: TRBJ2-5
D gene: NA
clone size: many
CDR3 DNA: TGTGCCAGCAGTCCCCCCGGGGAGCCCCAGTACTTC
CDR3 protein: CASSPPGEPQYF

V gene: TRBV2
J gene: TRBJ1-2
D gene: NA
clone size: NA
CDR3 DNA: TGTGCCTCCAAACCAGCGGGGAACTATGGCTACACCTTC
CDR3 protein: CASKPAGNYGYTF

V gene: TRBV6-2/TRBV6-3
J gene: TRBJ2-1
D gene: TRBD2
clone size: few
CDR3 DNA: TGTGCCAGCACCCCTATCTGGGGACTAGCGGGAAACAATGAGCAGTTCTTC
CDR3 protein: CASTPIWGLAGNNEQFF

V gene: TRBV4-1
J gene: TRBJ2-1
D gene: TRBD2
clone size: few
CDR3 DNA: TGCGCCAGCGGATTACTAGCGTCGCCCTACAATGAGCAGTTCTTC
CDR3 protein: CASGLLASPYNEQFF

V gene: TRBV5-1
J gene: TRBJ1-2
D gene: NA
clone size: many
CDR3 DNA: TGCGCCAGCAGACCCTCACTTGACAGCGTCTATGGCTACACCTTC
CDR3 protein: CASRPSLDSVYGYTF

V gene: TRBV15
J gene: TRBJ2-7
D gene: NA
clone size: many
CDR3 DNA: TGTGCCACCAGCAGAGAAGGGGGAACCTACGAGCAGTACTTC
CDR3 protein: CATSREGGTYEQYF

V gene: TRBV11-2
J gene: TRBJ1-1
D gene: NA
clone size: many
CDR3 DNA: TGTGCCAGCAGCTCGATCAAGGGGAACACTGAAGCTTTCTTT
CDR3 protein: CASSSIKGNTEAFF

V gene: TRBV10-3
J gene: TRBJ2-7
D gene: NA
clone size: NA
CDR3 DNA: TGTGCCATCATGGAGAGTGTAACCTACGTGCAGTACTTC
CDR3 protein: CAIMESVTYVQYF

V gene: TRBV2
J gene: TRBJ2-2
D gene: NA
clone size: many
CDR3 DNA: TGTGCCAGCAGTAGTAGGGTTACTAGCGGGGAGCTGTTTTTT
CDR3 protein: CASSSRVTSGELFF

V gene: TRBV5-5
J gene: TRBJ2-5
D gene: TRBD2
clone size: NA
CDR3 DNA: TGTGCCAGCAGCCAAACTAGCGGGAACCAAGAGACCCAGTACTTC
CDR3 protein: CASSQTSGNQETQYF

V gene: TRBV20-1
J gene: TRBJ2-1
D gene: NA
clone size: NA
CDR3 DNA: TGCAGTGCTAGTATGGCGGGCGGTGCTGAAGGTGAGCAGTTCTTC
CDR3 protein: CSASMAGGAEGEQFF

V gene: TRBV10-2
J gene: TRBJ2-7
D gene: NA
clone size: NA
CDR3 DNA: TGCGCCAGCCGGCCGTTTAGCTACGAGCAGTACTTC
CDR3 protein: CASRPFSYEQYF

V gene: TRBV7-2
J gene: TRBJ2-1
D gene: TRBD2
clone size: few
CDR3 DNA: TGTGCCAGCAGTCCTACTAGCGGGAGGAGTGAGCAGTTCTTC
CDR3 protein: CASSPTSGRSEQFF

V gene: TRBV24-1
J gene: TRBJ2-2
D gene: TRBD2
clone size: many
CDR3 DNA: TGTGCCACCAGTGGGAGACTAGCGGGAGACACCGGGGAGCTGTTTTTT
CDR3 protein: CATSGRLAGDTGELFF

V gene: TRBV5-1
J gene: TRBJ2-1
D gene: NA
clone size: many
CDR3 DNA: TGCGCCAGCCGTTTCCGGGGCTACAATGAGCAGTTCTTC
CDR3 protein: CASRFRGYNEQFF

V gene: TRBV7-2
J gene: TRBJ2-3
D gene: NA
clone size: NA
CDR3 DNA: TGTGCCAGCAGCGATATCGGGAGATTGGGCACAGATACGCAGTATTTT
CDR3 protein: CASSDIGRLGTDTQYF

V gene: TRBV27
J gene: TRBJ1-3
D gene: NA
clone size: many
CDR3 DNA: TGTGCCAGCAGTTTCCGACGGACGGGGGCACCTGGAAACACCATATATTTT
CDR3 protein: CASSFRRTGAPGNTIYF

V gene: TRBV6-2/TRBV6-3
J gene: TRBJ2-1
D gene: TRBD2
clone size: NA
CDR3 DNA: TGTGCCAGCAGATTCCGACTAGCGGGCTCCTACAATGAGCAGTTCTTC
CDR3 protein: CASRFRLAGSYNEQFF

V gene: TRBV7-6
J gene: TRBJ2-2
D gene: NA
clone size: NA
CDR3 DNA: TGTGCCAGCAGCTTAGCAACTAGACCCGGAAGATCCGGGGAGCTGTTTTTT
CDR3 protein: CASSLATRPGRSGELFF

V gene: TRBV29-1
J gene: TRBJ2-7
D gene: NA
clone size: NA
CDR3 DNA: TGCAGAGGGGTTTCGGCCTACGAGCAGTACTTC
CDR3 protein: CRGVSAYEQYF

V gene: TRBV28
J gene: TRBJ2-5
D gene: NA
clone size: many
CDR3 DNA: TGTGCCACCACTGGCGTTGATGAACAAGAGACCCAGTACTTC
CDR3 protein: CATTGVDEQETQYF

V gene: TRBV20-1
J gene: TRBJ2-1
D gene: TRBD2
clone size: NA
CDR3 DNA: TGCAGTGCAACTACCGGGACTAGCGGGGCCCGCTCCTACAATGAGCAGTTCTTC
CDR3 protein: CSATTGTSGARSYNEQFF